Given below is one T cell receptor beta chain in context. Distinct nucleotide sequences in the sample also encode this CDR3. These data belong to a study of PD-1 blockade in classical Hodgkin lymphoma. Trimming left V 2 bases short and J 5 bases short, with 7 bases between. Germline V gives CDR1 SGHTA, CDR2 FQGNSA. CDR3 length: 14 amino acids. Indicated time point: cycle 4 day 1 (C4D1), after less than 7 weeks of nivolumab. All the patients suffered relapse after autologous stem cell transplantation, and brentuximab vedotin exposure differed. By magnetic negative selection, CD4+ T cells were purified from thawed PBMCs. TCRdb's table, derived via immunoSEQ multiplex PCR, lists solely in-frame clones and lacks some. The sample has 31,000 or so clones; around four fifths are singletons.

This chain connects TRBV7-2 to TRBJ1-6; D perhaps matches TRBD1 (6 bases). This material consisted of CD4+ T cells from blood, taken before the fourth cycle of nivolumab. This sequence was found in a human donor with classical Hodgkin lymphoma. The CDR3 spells CASSLSGDNSPLHF. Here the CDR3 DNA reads TGTGCCAGCAGCTTATCAGGGGATAATTCACCCCTCCACTTT.